This T cell receptor (beta chain) was sequenced for a study of blood T cell repertoires in COVID-19. Overall study: Sites across the United States, Italy and Spain contributed samples from acute and convalescent COVID-19. PBMCs, B-cell-depleted T cells, or T cells provided the cDNA or gDNA that made up the material.

The sample holds one count of this clone. Original methodology: It was from reference gene primer amplification that nucleated cell counts were estimated. Clones were read by immunoSEQ multiplex PCR, and TCRdb kept only the in-frame ones, dropping some. That table supplies the V and J calls and clone size; D and trimming were determined from the DNA. The repertoire holds about 49,000 clones, with 65% to 85% as singletons. Trimming cost V 2 bases and J 5 bases, with 9 bases left between them. The CDR3 runs to 13 residues. Material for sequencing was peripheral blood. The sequence was obtained from a man in his forties or fifties with acute or convalescent COVID-19. This chain connects TRBV12-3 or TRBV12-4 to TRBJ2-5; no firm D call. CDR3 residues: CASSLRGFETQYF. DNA for the CDR3: TGTGCCAGCAGTTTACGTGGCTTTGAGACCCAGTACTTC.